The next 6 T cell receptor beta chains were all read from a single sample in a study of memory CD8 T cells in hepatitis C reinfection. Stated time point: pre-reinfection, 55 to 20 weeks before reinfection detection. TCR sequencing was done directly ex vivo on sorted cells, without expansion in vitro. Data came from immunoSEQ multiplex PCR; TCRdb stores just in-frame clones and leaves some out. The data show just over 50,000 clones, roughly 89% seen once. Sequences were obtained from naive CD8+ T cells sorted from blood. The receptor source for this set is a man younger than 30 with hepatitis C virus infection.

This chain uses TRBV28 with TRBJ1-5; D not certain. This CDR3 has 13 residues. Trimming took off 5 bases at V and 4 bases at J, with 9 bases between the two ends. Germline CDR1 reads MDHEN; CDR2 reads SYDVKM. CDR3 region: CASSRRENQPQHF. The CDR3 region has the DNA TGTGCCAGCAGTCGACGGGAAAATCAGCCCCAGCATTTT.

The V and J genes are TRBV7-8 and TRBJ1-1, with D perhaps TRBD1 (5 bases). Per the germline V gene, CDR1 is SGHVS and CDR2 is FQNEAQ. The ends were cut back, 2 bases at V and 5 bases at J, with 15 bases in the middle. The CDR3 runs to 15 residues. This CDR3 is CASSLRGTGRTEAFF. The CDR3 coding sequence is TGTGCCAGCAGCTTACGAGGGACTGGGAGGACTGAAGCTTTCTTT. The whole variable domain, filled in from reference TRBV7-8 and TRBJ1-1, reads GAGVSQSPRYKVAKRGQDVALRCDPISGHVSLFWYQQALGQGPEFLTYFQNEAQLDKSGLPSDRFFAERPEGSVSTLKIQRTQQEDSAVYLCASSLRGTGRTEAFFGQGTRLTVV.

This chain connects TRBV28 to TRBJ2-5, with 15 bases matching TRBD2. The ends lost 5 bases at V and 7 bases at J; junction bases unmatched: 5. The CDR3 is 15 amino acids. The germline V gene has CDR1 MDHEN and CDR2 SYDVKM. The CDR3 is CASSLRTSGRVTQYF. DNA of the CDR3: TGTGCCAGCAGTCTCCGGACTAGCGGGAGGGTGACCCAGTACTTC. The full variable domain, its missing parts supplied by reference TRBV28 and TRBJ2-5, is DVKVTQSSRYLVKRTGEKVFLECVQDMDHENMFWYRQDPGLGLRLIYFSYDVKMKEKGDIPEGYSVSREKKERFSLILESASTNQTSMYLCASSLRTSGRVTQYFGPGTRLLVL.

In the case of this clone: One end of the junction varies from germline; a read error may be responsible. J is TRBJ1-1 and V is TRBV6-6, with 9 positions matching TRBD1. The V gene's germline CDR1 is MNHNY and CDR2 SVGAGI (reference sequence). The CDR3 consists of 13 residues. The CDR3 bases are TGTGCCAGCAGTTACTCAACCCGGGACAGGGTTCTCTTT. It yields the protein CASSYSTRDRVLF.

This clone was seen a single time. CDR3 residues: CASSLDQGRGGVYEKLFF. The CDR3 nucleotides read TGTGCCAGCAGCTTAGATCAAGGCAGGGGAGGGGTTTATGAAAAACTGTTTTTT. The chain joins TRBV11-2 to TRBJ1-4, with D possibly being TRBD1 (6 bases). The length of the CDR3 is 18 residues. V shed 0 bases and J shed 6 bases, with 20 bases lying between them. In germline, CDR1 is SGHAT, CDR2 FQNNGV.

The CDR3: CSGTKDSQNTEAFF. DNA of the CDR3: TGCAGCGGAACCAAAGACAGCCAGAACACTGAAGCTTTCTTT. The J gene is TRBJ1-1, the V gene TRBV29-1; perhaps TRBD1 as D (5 bases). V was trimmed by 7 bases and J by 1 base, leaving 16 bases between them. This CDR3 is built from 14 residues. CDR1 and CDR2 (germline): SQVTM, ANQGSEA.